The entry below gives a single T cell receptor beta chain sequence along with its context. Trimming removed 3 bases at V and 9 bases at J, with 11 bases between. CDR3 length equals 13 residues. The V gene's germline CDR1 is KGHDR and CDR2 SFDVKD. These data come from a study of T cell responses to AZD1222 COVID-19 vaccine. Using immunoSEQ multiplex PCR, the repertoire was profiled, and TCRdb retains in-frame clones only, with some absent. The sample yields approximately 150,000 clones, over 85% seen once. This sequence originates from an adult in good health. The material sequenced was peripheral blood, taken on day 0 of AZD1222 vaccination. V is TRBV24-1 and J is TRBJ1-5; D is possibly TRBD1 (5 bases). The CDR3 coding sequence is TGTGCCACCAGTGATACCTGGCAGGGGCCCCAGCATTTT. Translated: CATSDTWQGPQHF.